This paragraph reports one T cell receptor beta chain. Its antigen is currently unknown. The data were produced by immunoSEQ multiplex PCR, yet TCRdb's version contains in-frame clones alone and is incomplete. Altogether roughly 40,000 clones are present, 81% being singletons, with the ten largest covering more than 2.5%. The data belong to a study of PD-L1 blockade in urothelial cancer. In the study overall: Counts from blood samples showed a median of 141,255 T cells.

Study-level points and caveats: Below-median blood TCR clonality before treatment forecast better survival.

After removal of 0 bases from V and 1 base from J, the junction contained 2 bases not matched to a gene. The V gene's germline CDR1 is LGHNA and CDR2 YNFKEQ. CDR3 length: 15 amino acids. This receptor was obtained from a man in his 70s with urothelial cancer. J is TRBJ1-1 and V is TRBV4-2; 7 bases are shared with TRBD1. Here the sequenced sample was PBMCs, taken around atezolizumab (anti-PD-L1) treatment. The CDR3 coding sequence is TGTGCCAGCAGCCAAGAAACAGGGGCGAACACTGAAGCTTTCTTT. Translated, it gives CASSQETGANTEAFF.